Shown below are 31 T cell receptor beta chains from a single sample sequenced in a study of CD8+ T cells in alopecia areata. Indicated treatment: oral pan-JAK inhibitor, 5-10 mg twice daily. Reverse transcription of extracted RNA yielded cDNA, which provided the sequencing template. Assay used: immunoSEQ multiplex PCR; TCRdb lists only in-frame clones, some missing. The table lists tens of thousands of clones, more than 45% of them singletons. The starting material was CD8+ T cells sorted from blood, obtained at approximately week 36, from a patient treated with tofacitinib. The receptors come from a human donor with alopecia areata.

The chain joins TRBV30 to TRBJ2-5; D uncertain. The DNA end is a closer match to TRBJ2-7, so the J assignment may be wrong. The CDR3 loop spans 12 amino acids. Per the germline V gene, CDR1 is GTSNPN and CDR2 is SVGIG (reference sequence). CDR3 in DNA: TGTGCCTGGAGTGTACTGCAGGACGAGCAGTACTTC. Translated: CAWSVLQDEQYF.

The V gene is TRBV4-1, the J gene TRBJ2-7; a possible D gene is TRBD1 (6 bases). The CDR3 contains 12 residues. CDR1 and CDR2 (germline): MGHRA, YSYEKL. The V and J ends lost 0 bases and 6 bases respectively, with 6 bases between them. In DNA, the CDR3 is TGCGCCAGCAGCCAAGAGGGGGCCGAGCAGTACTTC. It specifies CASSQEGAEQYF.

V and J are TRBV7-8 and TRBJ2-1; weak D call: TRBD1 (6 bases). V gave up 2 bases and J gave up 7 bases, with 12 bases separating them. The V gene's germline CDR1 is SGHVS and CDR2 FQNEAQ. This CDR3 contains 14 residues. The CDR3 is CASSLLARGNEQFF. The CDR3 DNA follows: TGTGCCAGCAGCTTATTGGCCAGGGGAAATGAGCAGTTCTTC. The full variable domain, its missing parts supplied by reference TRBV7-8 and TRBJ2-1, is GAGVSQSPRYKVAKRGQDVALRCDPISGHVSLFWYQQALGQGPEFLTYFQNEAQLDKSGLPSDRFFAERPEGSVSTLKIQRTQQEDSAVYLCASSLLARGNEQFFGPGTRLTVL.

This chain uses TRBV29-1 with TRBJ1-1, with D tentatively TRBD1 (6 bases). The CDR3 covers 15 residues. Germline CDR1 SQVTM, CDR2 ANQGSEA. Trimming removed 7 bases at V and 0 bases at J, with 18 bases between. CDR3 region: CSALTGGEVNTEAFF. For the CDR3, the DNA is TGCAGCGCCTTGACAGGAGGCGAAGTGAACACTGAAGCTTTCTTT.

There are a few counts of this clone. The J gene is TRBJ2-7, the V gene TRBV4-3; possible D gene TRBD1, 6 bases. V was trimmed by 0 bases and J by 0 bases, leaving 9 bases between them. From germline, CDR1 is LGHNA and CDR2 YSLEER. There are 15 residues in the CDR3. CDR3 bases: TGCGCCAGCAGCCAAGATGTCAGGGGCTCCTACGAGCAGTACTTC. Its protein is CASSQDVRGSYEQYF.

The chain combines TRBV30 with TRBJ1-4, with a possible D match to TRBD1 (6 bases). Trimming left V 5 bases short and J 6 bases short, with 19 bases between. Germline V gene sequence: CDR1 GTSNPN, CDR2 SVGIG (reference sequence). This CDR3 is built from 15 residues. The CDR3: CAWAYPGAEDEKLFF. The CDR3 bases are TGTGCCTGGGCCTACCCGGGGGCAGAGGATGAAAAACTGTTTTTT.

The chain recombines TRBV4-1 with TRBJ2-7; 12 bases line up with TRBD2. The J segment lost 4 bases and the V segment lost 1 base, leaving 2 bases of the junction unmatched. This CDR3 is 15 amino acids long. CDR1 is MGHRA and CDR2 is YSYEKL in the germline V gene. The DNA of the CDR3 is TGCGCCAGCAGCCAAGCGACTAGCGGGGGTTACGAGCAGTACTTC. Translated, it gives CASSQATSGGYEQYF.

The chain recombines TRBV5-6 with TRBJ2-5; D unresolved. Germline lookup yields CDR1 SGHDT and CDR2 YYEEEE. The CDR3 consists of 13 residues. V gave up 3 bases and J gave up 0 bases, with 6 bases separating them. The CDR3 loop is CASSYRNQETQYF. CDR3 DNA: TGTGCCAGCAGCTACCGTAACCAAGAGACCCAGTACTTC.

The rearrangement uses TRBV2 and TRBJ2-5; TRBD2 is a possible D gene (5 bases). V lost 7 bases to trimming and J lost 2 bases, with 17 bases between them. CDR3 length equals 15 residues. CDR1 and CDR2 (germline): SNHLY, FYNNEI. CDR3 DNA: TGTGCCAGCAATCTACCCGGACTGTATCAAGAGACCCAGTACTTC. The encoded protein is CASNLPGLYQETQYF.

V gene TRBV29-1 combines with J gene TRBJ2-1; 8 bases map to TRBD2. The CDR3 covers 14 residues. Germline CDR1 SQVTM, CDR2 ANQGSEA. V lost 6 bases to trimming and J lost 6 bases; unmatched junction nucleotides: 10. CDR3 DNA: TGCAGCGTGGAGGGCAGCGGGAGCGGCAATGAGCAGTTCTTC. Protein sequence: CSVEGSGSGNEQFF.

For the CDR3, the DNA is TGCAGCGTTGGCAGGTGGGATGAGCAGTTCTTC. Its protein is CSVGRWDEQFF. The V call is TRBV29-1, the J call TRBJ2-1; D is uncertain. Germline CDR1 is SQVTM and CDR2 is ANQGSEA. V lost 4 bases, J lost 8 bases, and 9 bases lay in between. There are 11 residues in the CDR3.

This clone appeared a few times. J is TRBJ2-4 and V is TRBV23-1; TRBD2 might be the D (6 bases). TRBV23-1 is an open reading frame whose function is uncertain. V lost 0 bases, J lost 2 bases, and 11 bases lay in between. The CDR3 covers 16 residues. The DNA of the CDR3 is TGCGCCAGCAGTCAATCCGGGGAGGTCCCCAAAAACATTCAGTACTTC. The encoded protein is CASSQSGEVPKNIQYF.

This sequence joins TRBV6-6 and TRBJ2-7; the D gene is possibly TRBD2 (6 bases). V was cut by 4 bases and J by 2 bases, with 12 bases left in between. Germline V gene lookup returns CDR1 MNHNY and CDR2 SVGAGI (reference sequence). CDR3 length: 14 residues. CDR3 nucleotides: TGTGCCAGCAGTTCGTGGGAGGCGCCCTACGAGCAGTACTTC. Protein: CASSSWEAPYEQYF.

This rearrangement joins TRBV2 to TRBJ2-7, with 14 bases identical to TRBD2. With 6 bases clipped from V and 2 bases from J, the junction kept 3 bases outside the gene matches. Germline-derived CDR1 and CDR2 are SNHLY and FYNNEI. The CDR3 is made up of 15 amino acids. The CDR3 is CASSPGLAGAYEQYF. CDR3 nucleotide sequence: TGTGCCAGCAGCCCGGGACTAGCGGGGGCCTACGAGCAGTACTTC.

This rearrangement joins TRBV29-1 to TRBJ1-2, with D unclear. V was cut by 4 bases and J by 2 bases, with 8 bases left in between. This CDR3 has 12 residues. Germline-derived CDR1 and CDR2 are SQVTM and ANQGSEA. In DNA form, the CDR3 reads TGCAGCGTTGGGACGCAAAACTATGGCTACACCTTC. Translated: CSVGTQNYGYTF.

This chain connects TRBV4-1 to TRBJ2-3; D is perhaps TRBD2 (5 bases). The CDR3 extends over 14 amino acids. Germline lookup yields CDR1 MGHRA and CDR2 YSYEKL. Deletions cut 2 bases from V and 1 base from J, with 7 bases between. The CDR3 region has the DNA TGCGCCAGCAGCCAATGGACTGGCACAGATACGCAGTATTTT. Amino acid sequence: CASSQWTGTDTQYF.

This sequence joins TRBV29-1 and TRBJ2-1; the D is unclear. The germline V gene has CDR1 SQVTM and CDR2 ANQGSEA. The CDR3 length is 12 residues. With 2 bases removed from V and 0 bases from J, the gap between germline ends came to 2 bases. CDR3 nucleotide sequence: TGCAGCGTTGAAAACTCCTACAATGAGCAGTTCTTC. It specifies CSVENSYNEQFF.

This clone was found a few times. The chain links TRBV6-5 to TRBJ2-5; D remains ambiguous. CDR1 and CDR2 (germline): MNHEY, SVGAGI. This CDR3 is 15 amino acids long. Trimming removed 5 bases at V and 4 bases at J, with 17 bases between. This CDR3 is CASSIGTVVRETQYF. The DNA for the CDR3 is TGTGCCAGCAGTATCGGAACGGTAGTAAGAGAGACCCAGTACTTC.

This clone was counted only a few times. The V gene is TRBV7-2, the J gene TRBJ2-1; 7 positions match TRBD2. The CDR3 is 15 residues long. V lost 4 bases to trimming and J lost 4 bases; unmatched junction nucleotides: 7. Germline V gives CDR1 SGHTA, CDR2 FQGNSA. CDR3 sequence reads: CASSSREVPYNEQFF. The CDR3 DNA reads TGTGCCAGCAGCTCCCGGGAGGTGCCTTACAATGAGCAGTTCTTC.

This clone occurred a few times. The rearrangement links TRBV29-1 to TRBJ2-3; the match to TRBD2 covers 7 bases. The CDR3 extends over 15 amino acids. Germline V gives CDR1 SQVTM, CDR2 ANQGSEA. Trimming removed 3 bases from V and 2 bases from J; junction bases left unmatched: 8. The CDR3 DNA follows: TGCAGCGTTGACCCGACTAGCAGAAACACAGATACGCAGTATTTT. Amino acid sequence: CSVDPTSRNTDTQYF.

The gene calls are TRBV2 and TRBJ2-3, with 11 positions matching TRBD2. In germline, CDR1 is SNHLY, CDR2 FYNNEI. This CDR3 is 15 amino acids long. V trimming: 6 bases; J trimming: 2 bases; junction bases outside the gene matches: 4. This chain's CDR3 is CASRETSGNTDTQYF. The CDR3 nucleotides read TGTGCCAGCAGGGAGACTAGCGGGAACACAGATACGCAGTATTTT.

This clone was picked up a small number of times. The CDR3 spells CSVERPGAEAFF. CDR3 nucleotides: TGCAGCGTTGAGAGGCCGGGAGCTGAAGCTTTCTTT. The genes are TRBV29-1 and TRBJ1-1; no clear D. The CDR3 extends over 12 amino acids. With 3 bases removed from V and 6 bases from J, the gap between germline ends came to 11 bases. Germline-derived CDR1 and CDR2 are SQVTM and ANQGSEA.

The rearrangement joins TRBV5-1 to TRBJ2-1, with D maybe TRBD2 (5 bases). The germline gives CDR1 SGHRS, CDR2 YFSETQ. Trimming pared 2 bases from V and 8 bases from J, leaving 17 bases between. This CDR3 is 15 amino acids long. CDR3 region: CASSLLGPPRDEQFF. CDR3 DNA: TGCGCCAGCAGCTTACTAGGACCCCCTAGAGATGAGCAGTTCTTC.

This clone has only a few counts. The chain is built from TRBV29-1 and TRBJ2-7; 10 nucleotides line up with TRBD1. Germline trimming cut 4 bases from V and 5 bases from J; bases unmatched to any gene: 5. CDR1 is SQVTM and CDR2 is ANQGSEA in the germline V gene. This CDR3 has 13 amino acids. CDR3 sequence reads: CSVGTGGLDEQYF. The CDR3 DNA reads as TGCAGCGTTGGGACAGGGGGATTGGACGAGCAGTACTTC.

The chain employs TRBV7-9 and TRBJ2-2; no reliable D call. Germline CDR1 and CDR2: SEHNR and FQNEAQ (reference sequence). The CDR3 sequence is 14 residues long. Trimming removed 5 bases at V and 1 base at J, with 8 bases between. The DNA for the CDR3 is TGTGCCAGCAGCCGCGACCGGAACACCGGGGAGCTGTTTTTT. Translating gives CASSRDRNTGELFF.

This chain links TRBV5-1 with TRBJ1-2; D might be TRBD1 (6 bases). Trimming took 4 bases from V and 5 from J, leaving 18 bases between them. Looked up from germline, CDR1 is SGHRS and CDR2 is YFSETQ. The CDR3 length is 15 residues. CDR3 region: CASSPEAGTRYGYTF. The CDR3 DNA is TGCGCCAGCAGCCCCGAGGCGGGGACACGATATGGCTACACCTTC.

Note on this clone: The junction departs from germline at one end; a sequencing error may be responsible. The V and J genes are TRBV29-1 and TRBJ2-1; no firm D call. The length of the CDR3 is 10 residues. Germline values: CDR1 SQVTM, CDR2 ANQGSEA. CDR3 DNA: TGCAGCGTTATAGCCACTTATCAGCTCTTC. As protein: CSVIATYQLF.

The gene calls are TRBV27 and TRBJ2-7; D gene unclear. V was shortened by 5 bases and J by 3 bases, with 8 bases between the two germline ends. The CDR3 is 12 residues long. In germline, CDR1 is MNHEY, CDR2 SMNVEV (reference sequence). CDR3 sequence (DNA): TGTGCCAGCAGTGACAAAAGCTACGAGCAGTACTTC. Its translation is CASSDKSYEQYF.

Here the CDR3 DNA reads TGCAGCGTCGTGGGGTCTGGCTATGGCTACACCTTC. It translates to CSVVGSGYGYTF. The chain links TRBV29-1 to TRBJ1-2; no firm D call. CDR3 length equals 12 residues. Germline loops: CDR1 SQVTM, CDR2 ANQGSEA. V lost 6 bases and J 4 bases, leaving 12 bases between the germline ends.

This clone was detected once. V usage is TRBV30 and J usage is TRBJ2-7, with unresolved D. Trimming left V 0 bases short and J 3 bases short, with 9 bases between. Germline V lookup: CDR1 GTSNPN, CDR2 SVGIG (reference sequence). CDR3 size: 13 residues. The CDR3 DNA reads TGTGCCTGGAGTGTATCAGCAAACTACGAGCAGTACTTC. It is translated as CAWSVSANYEQYF. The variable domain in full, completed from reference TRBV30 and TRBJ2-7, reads SQTIHQWPATLVQPVGSPLSLECTVEGTSNPNLYWYRQAAGRGLQLLFYSVGIGQISSEVPQNLSASRPQDRQFILSSKKLLLSDSGFYLCAWSVSANYEQYFGPGTRLTVT.

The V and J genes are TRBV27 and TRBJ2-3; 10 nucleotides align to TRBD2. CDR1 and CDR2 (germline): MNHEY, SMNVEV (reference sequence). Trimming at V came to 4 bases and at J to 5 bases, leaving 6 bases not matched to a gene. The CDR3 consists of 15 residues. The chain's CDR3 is CASSSTSGAGDTQYF. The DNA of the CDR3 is TGTGCCAGCAGTTCCACTAGCGGGGCCGGAGATACGCAGTATTTT.